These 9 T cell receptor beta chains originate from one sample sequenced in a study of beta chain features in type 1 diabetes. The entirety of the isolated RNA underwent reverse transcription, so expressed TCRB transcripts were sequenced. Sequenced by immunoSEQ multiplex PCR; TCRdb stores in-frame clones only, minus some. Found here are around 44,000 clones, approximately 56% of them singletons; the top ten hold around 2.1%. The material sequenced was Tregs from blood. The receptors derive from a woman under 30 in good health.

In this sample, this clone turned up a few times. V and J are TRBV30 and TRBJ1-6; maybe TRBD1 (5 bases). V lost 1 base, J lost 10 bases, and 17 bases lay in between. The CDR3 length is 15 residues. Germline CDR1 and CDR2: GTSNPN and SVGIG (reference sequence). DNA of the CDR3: TGTGCCTGGAGTGCGTTTGGTGGCAGGGTATCACCCCTCCACTTT. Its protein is CAWSAFGGRVSPLHF.

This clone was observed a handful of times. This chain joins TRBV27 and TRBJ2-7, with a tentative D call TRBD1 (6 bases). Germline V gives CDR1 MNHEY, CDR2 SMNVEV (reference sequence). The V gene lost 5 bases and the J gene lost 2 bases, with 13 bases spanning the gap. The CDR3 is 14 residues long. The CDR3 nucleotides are TGTGCCAGCAGTCCCTTGGACAGAACCTACGAGCAGTACTTC. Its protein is CASSPLDRTYEQYF.

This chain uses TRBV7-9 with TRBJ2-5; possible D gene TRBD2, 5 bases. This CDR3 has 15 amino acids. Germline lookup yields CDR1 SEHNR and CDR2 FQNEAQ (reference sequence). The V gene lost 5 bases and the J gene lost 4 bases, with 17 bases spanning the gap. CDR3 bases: TGTGCCAGCAGCCCCGGGTCGGGGTGGGGAGAGACCCAGTACTTC. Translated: CASSPGSGWGETQYF.

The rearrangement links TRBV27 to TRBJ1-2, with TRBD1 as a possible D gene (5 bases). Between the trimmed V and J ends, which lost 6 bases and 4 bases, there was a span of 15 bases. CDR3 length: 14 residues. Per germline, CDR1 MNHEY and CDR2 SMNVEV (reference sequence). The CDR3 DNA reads TGTGCCAGCAGGCCCGCCTCGGGGGGCTATGGCTACACCTTC. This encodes CASRPASGGYGYTF.

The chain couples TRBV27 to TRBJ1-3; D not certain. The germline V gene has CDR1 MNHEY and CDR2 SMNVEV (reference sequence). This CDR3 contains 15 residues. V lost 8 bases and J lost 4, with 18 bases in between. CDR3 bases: TGTGCCAGCCATGATCGGAGGGCAGGAGGAAACACCATATATTTT. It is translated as CASHDRRAGGNTIYF.

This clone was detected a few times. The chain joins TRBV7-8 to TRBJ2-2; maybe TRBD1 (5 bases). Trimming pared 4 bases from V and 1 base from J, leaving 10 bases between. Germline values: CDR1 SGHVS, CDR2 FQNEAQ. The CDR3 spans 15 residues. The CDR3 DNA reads TGTGCCAGCAGCTCCCCGACAGAGAACACCGGGGAGCTGTTTTTT. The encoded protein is CASSSPTENTGELFF.

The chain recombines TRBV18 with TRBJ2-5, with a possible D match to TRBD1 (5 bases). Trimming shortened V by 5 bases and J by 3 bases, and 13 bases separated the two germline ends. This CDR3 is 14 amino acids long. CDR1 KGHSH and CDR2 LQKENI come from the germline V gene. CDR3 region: CASSSDQGKETQYF. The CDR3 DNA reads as TGTGCCAGCTCATCAGACCAGGGTAAAGAGACCCAGTACTTC. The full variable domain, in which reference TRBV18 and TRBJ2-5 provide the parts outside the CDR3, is NAGVMQNPRHLVRRRGQEARLRCSPMKGHSHVYWYRQLPEEGLKFMVYLQKENIIDESGMPKERFSAEFPKEGPSILRIQQVVRGDSAAYFCASSSDQGKETQYFGPGTRLLVL.

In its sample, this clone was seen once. DNA for the CDR3: TGTGCCTGGAAGCGCAGGGGCGTTAGCACTGAAGCTTTCTTT. As protein: CAWKRRGVSTEAFF. The rearrangement uses TRBV30 and TRBJ1-1; a weak D match, TRBD1 (6 bases). The CDR3 extends over 14 amino acids. The V and J ends lost 4 bases and 4 bases respectively, with 16 bases between them. Germline lookup yields CDR1 GTSNPN and CDR2 SVGIG (reference sequence).

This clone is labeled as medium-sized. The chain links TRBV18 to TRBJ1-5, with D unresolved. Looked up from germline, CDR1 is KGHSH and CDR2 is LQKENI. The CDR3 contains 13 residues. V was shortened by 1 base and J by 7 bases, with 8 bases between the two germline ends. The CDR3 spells CASSPRGGQPQHF. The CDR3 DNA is TGTGCCAGCTCACCACGGGGAGGCCAGCCCCAGCATTTT.